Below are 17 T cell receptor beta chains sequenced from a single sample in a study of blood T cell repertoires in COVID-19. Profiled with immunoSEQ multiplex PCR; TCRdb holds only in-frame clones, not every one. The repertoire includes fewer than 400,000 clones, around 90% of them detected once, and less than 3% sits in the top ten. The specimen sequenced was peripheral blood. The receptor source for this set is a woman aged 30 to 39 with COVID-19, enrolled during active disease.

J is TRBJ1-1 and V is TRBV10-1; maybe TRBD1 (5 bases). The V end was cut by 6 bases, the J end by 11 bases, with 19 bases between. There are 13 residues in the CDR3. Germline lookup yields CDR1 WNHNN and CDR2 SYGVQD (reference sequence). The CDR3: CASSEAAGPNAFF. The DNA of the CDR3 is TGCGCCAGCAGCGAAGCGGCGGGGCCAAACGCTTTCTTT.

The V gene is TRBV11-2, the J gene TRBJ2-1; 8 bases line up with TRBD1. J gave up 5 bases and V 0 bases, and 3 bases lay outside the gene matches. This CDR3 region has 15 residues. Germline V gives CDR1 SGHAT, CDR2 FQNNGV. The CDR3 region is CASSLERTGHNEQFF. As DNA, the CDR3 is TGTGCCAGCAGCTTAGAAAGGACAGGGCACAATGAGCAGTTCTTC.

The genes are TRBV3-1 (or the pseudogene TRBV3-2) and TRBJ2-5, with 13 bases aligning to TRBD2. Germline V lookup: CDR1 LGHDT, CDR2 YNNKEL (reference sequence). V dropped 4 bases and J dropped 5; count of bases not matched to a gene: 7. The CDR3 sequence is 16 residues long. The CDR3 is CASSLPGTSGTETQYF. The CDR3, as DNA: TGTGCCAGCAGCCTGCCCGGGACTAGCGGGACTGAGACCCAGTACTTC.

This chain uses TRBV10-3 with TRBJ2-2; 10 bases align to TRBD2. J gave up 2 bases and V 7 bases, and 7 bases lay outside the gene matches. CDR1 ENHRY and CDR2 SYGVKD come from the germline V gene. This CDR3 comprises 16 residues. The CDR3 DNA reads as TGTGCCATCAAATCCAGCGGGAGGGCCAACACCGGGGAGCTGTTTTTT. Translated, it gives CAIKSSGRANTGELFF.

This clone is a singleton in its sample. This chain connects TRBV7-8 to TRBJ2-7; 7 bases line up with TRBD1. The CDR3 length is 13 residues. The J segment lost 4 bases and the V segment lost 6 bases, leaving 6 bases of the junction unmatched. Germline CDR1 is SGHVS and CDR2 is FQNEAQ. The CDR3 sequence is CASRSGQQYEQYF. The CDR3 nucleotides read TGTGCCAGCAGATCGGGACAGCAATACGAGCAGTACTTC.

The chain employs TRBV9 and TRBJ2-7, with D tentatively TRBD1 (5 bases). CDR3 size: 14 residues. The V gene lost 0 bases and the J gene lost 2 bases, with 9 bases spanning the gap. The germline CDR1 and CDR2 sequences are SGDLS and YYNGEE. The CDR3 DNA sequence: TGTGCCAGCAGCGTAGCTCCCAGGGCCTACGAGCAGTACTTC. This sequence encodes CASSVAPRAYEQYF.

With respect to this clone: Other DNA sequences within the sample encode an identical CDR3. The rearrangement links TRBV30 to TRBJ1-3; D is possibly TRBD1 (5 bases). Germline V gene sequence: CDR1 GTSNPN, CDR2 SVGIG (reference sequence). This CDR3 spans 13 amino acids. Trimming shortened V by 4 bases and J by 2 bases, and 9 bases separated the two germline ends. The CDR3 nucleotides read TGTGCCTGGACAGGGCAAACTGGAAACACCATATATTTT. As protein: CAWTGQTGNTIYF.

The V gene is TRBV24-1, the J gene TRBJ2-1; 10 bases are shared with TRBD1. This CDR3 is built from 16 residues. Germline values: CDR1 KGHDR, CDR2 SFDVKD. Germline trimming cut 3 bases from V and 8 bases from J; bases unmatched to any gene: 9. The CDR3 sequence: CATSDPSGQGKDEQFF. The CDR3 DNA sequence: TGTGCCACCAGTGATCCCTCGGGACAGGGGAAAGATGAGCAGTTCTTC.

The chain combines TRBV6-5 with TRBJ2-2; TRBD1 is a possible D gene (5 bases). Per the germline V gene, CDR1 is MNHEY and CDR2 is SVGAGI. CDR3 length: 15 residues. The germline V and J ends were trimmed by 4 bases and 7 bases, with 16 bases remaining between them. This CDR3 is CASSWSYQGLGELFF. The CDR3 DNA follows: TGTGCCAGCAGTTGGAGTTACCAGGGCCTCGGGGAGCTGTTTTTT.

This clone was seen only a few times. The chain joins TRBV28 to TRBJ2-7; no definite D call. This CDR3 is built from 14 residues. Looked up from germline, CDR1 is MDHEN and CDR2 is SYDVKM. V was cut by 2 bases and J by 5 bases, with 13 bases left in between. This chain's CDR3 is CASSLRGLPHEQYF. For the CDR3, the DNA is TGTGCCAGCAGTTTAAGAGGTCTACCCCACGAGCAGTACTTC.

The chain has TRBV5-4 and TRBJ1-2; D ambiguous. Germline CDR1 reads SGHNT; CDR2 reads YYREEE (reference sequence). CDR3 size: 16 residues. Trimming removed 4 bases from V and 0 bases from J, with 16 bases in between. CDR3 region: CASSMESGRTNYGYTF. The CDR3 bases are TGTGCCAGCAGCATGGAGTCAGGCAGGACTAACTATGGCTACACCTTC.

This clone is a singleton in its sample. The CDR3, as DNA: TGTGCCACCAGTGATTGGTTTGCGGTCGTCCGACTGTTTTTT. It is translated as CATSDWFAVVRLFF. The J gene is TRBJ1-4, the V gene TRBV24-1, with D unclear. The V end was cut by 2 bases, the J end by 13 bases, with 16 bases between. The CDR3 spans 14 residues. Germline lookup yields CDR1 KGHDR and CDR2 SFDVKD.

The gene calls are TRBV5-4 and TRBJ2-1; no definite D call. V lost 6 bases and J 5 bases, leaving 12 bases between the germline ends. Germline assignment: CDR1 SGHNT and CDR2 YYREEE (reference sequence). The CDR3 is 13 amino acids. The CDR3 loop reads CASNPGTNNEQFF. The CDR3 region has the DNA TGTGCCAGCAACCCAGGAACCAACAATGAGCAGTTCTTC.

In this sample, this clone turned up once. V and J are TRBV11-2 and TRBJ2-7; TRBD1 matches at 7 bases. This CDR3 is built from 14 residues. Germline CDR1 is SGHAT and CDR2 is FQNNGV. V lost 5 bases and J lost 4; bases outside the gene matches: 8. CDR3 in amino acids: CASSLNTGDYEQYF. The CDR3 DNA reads TGTGCCAGCAGCCTAAATACAGGGGATTACGAGCAGTACTTC.

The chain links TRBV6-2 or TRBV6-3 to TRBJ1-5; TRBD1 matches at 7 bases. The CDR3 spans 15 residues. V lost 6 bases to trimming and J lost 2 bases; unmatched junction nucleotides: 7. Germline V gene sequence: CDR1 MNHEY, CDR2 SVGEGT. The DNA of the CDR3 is TGTGCCAGCAGCGGGAGAGGGGGCCGCAATCAGCCCCAGCATTTT. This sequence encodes CASSGRGGRNQPQHF.

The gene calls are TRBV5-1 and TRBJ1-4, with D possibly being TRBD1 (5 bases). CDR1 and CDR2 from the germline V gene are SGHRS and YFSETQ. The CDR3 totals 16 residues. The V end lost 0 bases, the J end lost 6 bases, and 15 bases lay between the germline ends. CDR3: CASSLDNGGADEKLFF. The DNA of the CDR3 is TGCGCCAGCAGCTTGGATAACGGGGGAGCGGATGAAAAACTGTTTTTT.

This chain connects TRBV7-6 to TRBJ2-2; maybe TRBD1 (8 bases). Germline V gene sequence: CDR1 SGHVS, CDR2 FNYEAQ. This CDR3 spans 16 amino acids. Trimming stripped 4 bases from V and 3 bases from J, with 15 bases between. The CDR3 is CASSSTGGEYTGELFF. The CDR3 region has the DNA TGTGCCAGCAGCTCAACAGGGGGGGAATACACCGGGGAGCTGTTTTTT.